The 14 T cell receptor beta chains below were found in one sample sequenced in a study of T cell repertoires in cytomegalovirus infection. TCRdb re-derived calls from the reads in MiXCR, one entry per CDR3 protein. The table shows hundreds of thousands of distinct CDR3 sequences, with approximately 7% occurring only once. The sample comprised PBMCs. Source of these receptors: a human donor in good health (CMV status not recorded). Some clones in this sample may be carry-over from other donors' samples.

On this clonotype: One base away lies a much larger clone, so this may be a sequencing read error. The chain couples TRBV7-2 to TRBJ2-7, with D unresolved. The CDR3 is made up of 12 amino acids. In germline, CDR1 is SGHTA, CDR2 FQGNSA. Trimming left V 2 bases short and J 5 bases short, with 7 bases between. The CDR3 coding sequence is TGTACCAGCAGCTTAAGAGGTCACGAGCAGTACTTC. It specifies CTSSLRGHEQYF.

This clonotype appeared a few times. CDR3 nucleotide sequence: TGCAGCGGCGACAGGGGTGGAGAGACCCAGTACTTC. This sequence encodes CSGDRGGETQYF. The chain carries TRBV29-1 and TRBJ2-5; 8 nucleotides align to TRBD1. CDR1 is SQVTM, CDR2 ANQGSEA, per germline. This CDR3 is built from 12 residues. V lost 7 bases and J lost 4; bases outside the gene matches: 5.

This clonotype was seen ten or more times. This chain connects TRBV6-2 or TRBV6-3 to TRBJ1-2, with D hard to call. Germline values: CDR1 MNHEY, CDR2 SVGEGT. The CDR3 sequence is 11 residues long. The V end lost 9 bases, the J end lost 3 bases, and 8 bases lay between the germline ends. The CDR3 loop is CASRTDYGYTF. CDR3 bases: TGTGCCAGTAGGACGGACTATGGCTACACCTTC.

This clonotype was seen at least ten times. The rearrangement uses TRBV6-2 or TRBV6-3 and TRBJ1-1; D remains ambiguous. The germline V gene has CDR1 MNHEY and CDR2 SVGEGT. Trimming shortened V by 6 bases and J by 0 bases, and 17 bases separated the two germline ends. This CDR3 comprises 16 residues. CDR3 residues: CASSRRTALMNTEAFF. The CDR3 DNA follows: TGTGCCAGCAGCCGTAGGACGGCCTTAATGAACACTGAAGCTTTCTTT.

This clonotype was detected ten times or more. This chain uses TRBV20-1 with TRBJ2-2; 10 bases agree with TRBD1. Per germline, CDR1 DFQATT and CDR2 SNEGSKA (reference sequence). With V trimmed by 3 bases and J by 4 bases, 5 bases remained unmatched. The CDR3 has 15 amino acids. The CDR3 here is CSASPGQGSTGELFF. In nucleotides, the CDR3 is TGCAGTGCTAGCCCGGGACAGGGGTCCACCGGGGAGCTGTTTTTT.

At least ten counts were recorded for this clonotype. CDR3 sequence: CASSLSSQGVNEQYF. CDR3 DNA: TGTGCCAGCAGTTTAAGTTCCCAGGGGGTCAACGAGCAGTACTTC. This chain joins TRBV27 and TRBJ2-7, with 7 nucleotides matching TRBD1. Germline CDR1 and CDR2: MNHEY and SMNVEV (reference sequence). With V trimmed by 2 bases and J by 5 bases, 9 bases remained unmatched. This CDR3 region has 15 residues.

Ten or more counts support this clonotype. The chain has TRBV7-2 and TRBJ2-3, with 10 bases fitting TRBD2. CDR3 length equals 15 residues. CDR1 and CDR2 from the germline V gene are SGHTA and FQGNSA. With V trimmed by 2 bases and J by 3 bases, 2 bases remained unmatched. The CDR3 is CASSLQRGGTDTQYF. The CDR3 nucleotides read TGTGCCAGCAGCTTACAGCGGGGGGGGACAGATACGCAGTATTTT.

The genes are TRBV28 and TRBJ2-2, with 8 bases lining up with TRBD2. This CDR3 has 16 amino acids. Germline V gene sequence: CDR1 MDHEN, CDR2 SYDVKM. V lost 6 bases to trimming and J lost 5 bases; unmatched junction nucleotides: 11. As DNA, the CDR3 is TGTGCCAGCAGCCCCTCCGCAGCGGGGGTTACCGGGGAGCTGTTTTTT. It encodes CASSPSAAGVTGELFF.

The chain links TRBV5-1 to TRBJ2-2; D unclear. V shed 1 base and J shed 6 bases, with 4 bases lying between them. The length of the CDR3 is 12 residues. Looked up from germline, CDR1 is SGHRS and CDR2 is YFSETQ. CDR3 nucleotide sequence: TGCGCCAGCAGCTTGAAGCCCGGGGAGCTGTTTTTT. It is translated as CASSLKPGELFF.

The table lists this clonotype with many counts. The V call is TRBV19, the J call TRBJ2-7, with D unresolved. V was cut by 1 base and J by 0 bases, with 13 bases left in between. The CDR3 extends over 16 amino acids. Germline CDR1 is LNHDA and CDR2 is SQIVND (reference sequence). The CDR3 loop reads CASSIVHFPSSYEQYF. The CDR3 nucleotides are TGTGCCAGTAGTATAGTGCACTTCCCGAGCTCCTACGAGCAGTACTTC.

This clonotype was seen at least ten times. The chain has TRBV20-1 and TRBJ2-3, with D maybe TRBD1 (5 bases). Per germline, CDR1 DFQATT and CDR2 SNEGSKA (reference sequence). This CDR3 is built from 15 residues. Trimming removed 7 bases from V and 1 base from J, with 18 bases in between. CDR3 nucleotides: TGCAGTGTTAGGGCCCAGGGCCCCCGCACAGATACGCAGTATTTT. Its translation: CSVRAQGPRTDTQYF.

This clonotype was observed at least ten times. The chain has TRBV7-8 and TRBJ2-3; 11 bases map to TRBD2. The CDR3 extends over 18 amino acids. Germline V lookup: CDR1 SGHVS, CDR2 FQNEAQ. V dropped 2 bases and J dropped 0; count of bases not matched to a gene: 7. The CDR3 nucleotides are TGTGCCAGCAGCTTAATTACTAGCGGGGGCGTTAGCACAGATACGCAGTATTTT. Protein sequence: CASSLITSGGVSTDTQYF.

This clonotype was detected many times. CDR3 protein: CASSLDGGPGTEAFF. CDR3 sequence (DNA): TGTGCCAGCAGCTTAGACGGGGGGCCCGGCACTGAAGCTTTCTTT. V usage is TRBV7-2 and J usage is TRBJ1-1; perhaps TRBD1 as D (6 bases). The germline gives CDR1 SGHTA, CDR2 FQGNSA. The V gene lost 1 base and the J gene lost 4 bases, with 13 bases spanning the gap. The length of the CDR3 is 15 residues.

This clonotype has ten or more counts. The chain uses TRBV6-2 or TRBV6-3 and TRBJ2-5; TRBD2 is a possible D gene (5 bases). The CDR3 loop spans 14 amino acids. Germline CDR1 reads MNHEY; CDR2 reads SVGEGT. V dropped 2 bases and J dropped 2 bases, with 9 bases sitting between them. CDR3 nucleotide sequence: TGTGCCAGCAGTTACGCCAGGACTCAAGAGACCCAGTACTTC. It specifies CASSYARTQETQYF.